The 3 T cell receptor beta chains below all came from one sample that was sequenced in a study of cytomegalovirus exposure and HLA in healthy donors. Both 60 Vbeta primers and 13 Jbeta primers went into the PCR. The method was immunoSEQ multiplex PCR; TCRdb's version includes in-frame clones alone and lacks a portion of them. In the table there are some 160,000 clones, roughly two thirds of which are singletons. The sample taken for sequencing was PBMCs. The receptors shown here come from a woman aged 18 to 35 in good health and CMV-seropositive.

The chain has TRBV9 and TRBJ2-7; D not certain. Germline CDR1 is SGDLS and CDR2 is YYNGEE. This CDR3 has 16 residues. Trimming pared 3 bases from V and 2 bases from J, leaving 18 bases between. The CDR3 protein is CASSAPLDWNTYEQYF. Here the CDR3 DNA reads TGTGCCAGCAGCGCTCCCCTAGATTGGAACACCTACGAGCAGTACTTC.

This clone was counted once. V is TRBV7-2 and J is TRBJ2-7, with 7 bases identical to TRBD1. Trimming removed 1 base from V and 5 bases from J; junction bases left unmatched: 17. CDR3 length: 18 amino acids. CDR1 is SGHTA, CDR2 FQGNSA, per germline. DNA for the CDR3: TGTGCCAGCAGCTTAGGAGGGGGCAGCTCCTCCGGTCTGAACGAGCAGTACTTC. This gives the protein CASSLGGGSSSGLNEQYF.

V usage is TRBV7-6 and J usage is TRBJ1-4, with TRBD1 identical over 10 bases. Germline CDR1 reads SGHVS; CDR2 reads FNYEAQ. J gave up 8 bases and V 2 bases, and 5 bases lay outside the gene matches. This CDR3 is 15 amino acids long. The CDR3 bases are TGTGCCAGCAGCTTAAGGACAGGGGGAGGCGAAAAACTGTTTTTT. Translating gives CASSLRTGGGEKLFF.